The T cell receptor (beta chain) described here comes from a study of cytomegalovirus exposure and HLA in healthy donors. Primers for the PCR totalled 60 Vbeta and 13 Jbeta. TCRdb keeps only in-frame clones here, not all; method: immunoSEQ multiplex PCR. Seen here are 80,000 to 95,000 clones, roughly 86% observed once, and the top ten hold about a tenth. Whole-study findings and limits: A classifier reportedly called cytomegalovirus status with high sensitivity and specificity.

The germline V gene encodes CDR1 SGHRS and CDR2 YFSETQ. The V end was cut by 4 bases, the J end by 2 bases, with 6 bases between. CDR3 length: 12 amino acids. A note on this clone: What it recognizes is unknown.

This chain connects TRBV5-1 to TRBJ1-2, with no clear D. The sequence was collected from a man aged 30 to 39 in good health and CMV-seropositive. Material: PBMCs. The CDR3 bases are TGCGCCAGCAGCGAGGGAAACTATGGCTACACCTTC. Translating gives CASSEGNYGYTF.